These 5 T cell receptor beta chains share one sample of origin, sequenced in a study of identical twins. MiXCR, run by TCRdb on the 5' RACE reads, gives a single entry per CDR3 protein. The repertoire holds hundreds of thousands of distinct CDR3 sequences, with about 7.3% as singletons. These data also featured in a second study, about yellow fever vaccine responses in identical twins.

The sample taken for sequencing was memory (CD45RO+) T cells sorted from blood. Receptors originate from a woman aged 18-29 years in good health.

This clonotype was picked up a small number of times. The chain combines TRBV5-6 with TRBJ2-3, with 12 bases matching TRBD2. CDR3 length equals 18 residues. The germline gives CDR1 SGHDT, CDR2 YYEEEE. V trimming: 0 bases; J trimming: 2 bases; junction bases outside the gene matches: 7. The CDR3 here is CASSLVTSGGLHTDTQYF. CDR3 coding DNA: TGTGCCAGCAGCTTGGTGACTAGCGGGGGCCTTCACACAGATACGCAGTATTTT.

This chain uses TRBV11-3 with TRBJ2-2, with D unresolved. The germline V gene has CDR1 SGHNT and CDR2 YENEEA. V was cut by 7 bases and J by 2 bases, with 8 bases left in between. The CDR3 sequence is 13 residues long. The chain's CDR3 is CASTSRNTGELFF. CDR3 DNA sequence: TGTGCCAGCACGTCCCGCAACACCGGGGAGCTGTTTTTT.

V gene TRBV6-1 combines with J gene TRBJ2-2; TRBD2 is a possible D gene (5 bases). CDR1 MNHNS and CDR2 SASEGT come from the germline V gene. The CDR3 covers 15 residues. Trimming left V 4 bases short and J 6 bases short, with 15 bases between. The CDR3, as DNA: TGTGCCAGCAGTGGGGCGGGCCAGTATTCCGGGGAGCTGTTTTTT. Translation: CASSGAGQYSGELFF.

DNA for the CDR3: TGTGCCAGCAGTTTAGGGCAGGGACTGCCACCCCTCCACTTT. Its translation: CASSLGQGLPPLHF. The chain combines TRBV27 with TRBJ1-6; perhaps TRBD1 as D (5 bases). Per germline, CDR1 MNHEY and CDR2 SMNVEV (reference sequence). The V end lost 2 bases, the J end lost 11 bases, and 13 bases lay between the germline ends. The CDR3 consists of 14 residues.

At least ten counts were recorded for this clonotype. V and J are TRBV4-2 and TRBJ2-1, with D hard to call. V lost 4 bases and J 8 bases, leaving 18 bases between the germline ends. The germline CDR1 and CDR2 sequences are LGHNA and YNFKEQ. The CDR3 extends over 15 amino acids. CDR3 sequence reads: CASSRAGGDTDEQFF. The CDR3 DNA is TGTGCCAGCAGCCGGGCCGGTGGGGATACGGATGAGCAGTTCTTC.